This T cell receptor (beta chain) was sequenced during a study of shared clonotypes between healthy human individuals. Overall study findings and caveats: Generally, naive subsets (rather than memory subsets) showed larger estimated richness.

Negatively enriched CD4+ T cells were divided by CD45RA into naive and memory. The CDR3 is 16 residues long. Germline-derived CDR1 and CDR2 are SGHVS and FQNEAQ. Remarks on this clone: What it recognizes is unknown.

Deep-level settings were used for running the assay. The authors loaded 200 ng DNA, 25,000 to 30,000 T cell genomes, into sorted-subset replicate PCRs. Only in-frame clones appear in the TCRdb table, and some are missing; sequencing was by immunoSEQ multiplex PCR. Of 150,000 to 200,000 clones in the sample, 85% to 95% were seen once. Source material: naive CD4+ T cells sorted from blood. Documented subset: CD45RA+ positively selected. The sequence came from a woman aged 25 to 39 in good health. This rearrangement joins TRBV7-8 to TRBJ2-5; 11 nucleotides line up with TRBD2. The J call may be in error: the DNA end matches TRBJ2-7 better. The chain's CDR3 is CASSSPGTSGYYEQYF. CDR3 nucleotides: TGTGCCAGCAGCTCGCCCGGGACTAGCGGCTATTACGAGCAGTACTTC.